The 10 T cell receptor beta chains in this list originate from one sample, sequenced in a study of blood T cell repertoires in COVID-19. The assay was immunoSEQ multiplex PCR, and TCRdb's table has in-frame clones only and misses some. Here the sample spans 270,000 or so clones, 89% being singletons. The sample was peripheral blood. These receptors were obtained from a woman aged 40 to 50 who had recovered from COVID-19.

The table lists this clone with a count of one. The V and J genes are TRBV4-3 and TRBJ1-4, with 9 bases lining up with TRBD1. The length of the CDR3 is 15 residues. V lost 3 bases and J lost 8; bases outside the gene matches: 7. Germline V gene lookup returns CDR1 LGHNA and CDR2 YSLEER. In nucleotides, the CDR3 is TGCGCCAGCAGCCATGCGGACAGGGGTGGCGAAAAACTGTTTTTT. Protein: CASSHADRGGEKLFF.

The sample holds one count of this clone. CDR3 protein: CASFPIYEQYV. The CDR3 DNA reads as TGTGCCAGCTTCCCTATCTACGAGCAGTACGTC. V and J are TRBV7-9 and TRBJ2-7; D gene unclear. The CDR3 extends over 11 amino acids. V was cut by 8 bases and J by 3 bases, with 8 bases left in between. Looked up from germline, CDR1 is SEHNR and CDR2 is FQNEAQ (reference sequence).

The V and J genes are TRBV12-5 and TRBJ2-7, with 10 bases that match TRBD1. J was trimmed by 6 bases and V by 7 bases; bases with no gene match: 15. CDR3 length equals 16 residues. CDR1 and CDR2 (germline): LGHNT, FRNRAP. The CDR3 coding sequence is TGTGCTAGTGAACAACTTACCGGGACAGGGGTACGCGAGCAGTACTTC. As protein: CASEQLTGTGVREQYF. Based on the CDR3 plus reference TRBV12-5 and TRBJ2-7, the full variable domain is DARVTQTPRHKVTEMGQEVTMRCQPILGHNTVFWYRQTMMQGLELLAYFRNRAPLDDSGMPKDRFSAEMPDATLATLKIQPSEPRDSAVYFCASEQLTGTGVREQYFGPGTRLTVT.

The chain combines TRBV5-1 with TRBJ1-1, with TRBD1 as a possible D gene (6 bases). Trimming left V 2 bases short and J 1 base short, with 21 bases between. CDR1 is SGHRS and CDR2 is YFSETQ in the germline V gene. There are 18 residues in the CDR3. This CDR3 is CASSFVGEGGRRNTEAFF. DNA for the CDR3: TGCGCCAGCAGCTTTGTTGGGGAGGGGGGCCGTAGGAACACTGAAGCTTTCTTT.

The chain carries TRBV7-2 and TRBJ2-5; the match to TRBD2 covers 11 bases. Germline assignment: CDR1 SGHTA and CDR2 FQGNSA. The CDR3 length is 16 residues. With V trimmed by 1 base and J by 7 bases, 8 bases remained unmatched. The CDR3: CASSLVATSGARTQYF. The CDR3 bases are TGTGCCAGCAGCTTAGTCGCGACTAGCGGGGCGCGGACCCAGTACTTC.

The chain combines TRBV4-3 with TRBJ1-6; TRBD1 matches 9 bases. This CDR3 contains 17 residues. Germline trimming cut 0 bases from V and 5 bases from J; bases unmatched to any gene: 5. Germline V CDR1 and CDR2: LGHNA, YSLEER. This CDR3 reads CASSQDAGQGNNSPLHF. CDR3 bases: TGCGCCAGCAGCCAAGACGCGGGACAGGGAAATAATTCACCCCTCCACTTT.

This clone is a singleton in its sample. Written as DNA, the CDR3 is TGTGCCAGCAGTCTTCACGACAGGGGCGGGGAGCAGTACTTC. Translating it yields CASSLHDRGGEQYF. This chain links TRBV28 with TRBJ2-7; 8 nucleotides match TRBD1. The CDR3 consists of 14 residues. The germline CDR1 and CDR2 sequences are MDHEN and SYDVKM. The trim removed 5 bases at V and 7 bases at J, leaving 10 bases unmatched.

Here the CDR3 DNA reads TGTGCCAGCAGCTTCAAAGAGACCCAGTACTTC. Its protein is CASSFKETQYF. This chain joins TRBV7-9 and TRBJ2-5; D is unresolved. The germline V gene encodes CDR1 SEHNR and CDR2 FQNEAQ (reference sequence). V was clipped by 3 bases and J by 3 bases, with 2 bases between them. The CDR3 is made up of 11 amino acids.

This sequence joins TRBV2 and TRBJ2-2; D gene ambiguous. CDR3 length equals 12 residues. V lost 5 bases and J 6 bases, leaving 7 bases between the germline ends. CDR1 is SNHLY and CDR2 is FYNNEI in the germline V gene. CDR3 DNA: TGTGCCAGCAGTCTAGATCCCGGGGAGCTGTTTTTT. The encoded protein is CASSLDPGELFF.

V usage is TRBV10-2 and J usage is TRBJ2-1; D is unresolved. The V end was cut by 2 bases, the J end by 7 bases, with 6 bases between. The CDR3 loop spans 12 amino acids. The V gene's germline CDR1 is WSHSY and CDR2 SAAADI. This CDR3 is CASSEEANEQFF. CDR3 in DNA: TGCGCCAGCAGTGAGGAGGCTAATGAGCAGTTCTTC.